This entry features one T cell receptor (beta chain) sequence. What it binds is not known. In the naive CD8 group, cells lacked CD45RO and were positively selected for CCR7, so terminally differentiated effector memory CD45RA+ cells were left out. This sample is drawn from a study of shared clonotypes between healthy human individuals. Study-wide context: Sampling drew on donors who were a couple of women and a few men aged 18 to 49.

Trimming took 3 bases from V and 7 from J, leaving 13 bases between them. The CDR3 consists of 14 residues. CDR1 SNHLY and CDR2 FYNNEI come from the germline V gene. Replicate PCRs run on sorted subsets employed roughly 180 ng DNA, roughly 30,000 T cell genomes. Assay: immunoSEQ multiplex PCR; the TCRdb copy retains only in-frame clones and omits some. This table has over 750,000 clones, around 96% appearing once. Study-wide points: Sequencing of the sorted subsets was shown by rarefaction to be incomplete despite large depth. In having few donors, the study represented limited genetic and exposure-history diversity.

The sequencing sample was made of naive CD8+ T cells sorted from blood. The genes are TRBV2 and TRBJ2-1; D is ambiguous. The sequence came from a man younger than 40 in good health. The CDR3 nucleotides read TGTGCCAGCAGTGATTTTAACACCGAGAATGAGCAGTTCTTC. Encoded protein: CASSDFNTENEQFF.